Following are 14 T cell receptor beta chains from one sample sequenced in a study of blood T cell repertoires in COVID-19. Sequenced by immunoSEQ multiplex PCR; TCRdb stores in-frame clones only, minus some. This table has 200,000 to 250,000 clones, about 80% appearing once. Source material: peripheral blood. These receptors all come from a woman aged 80 or older with acute or convalescent COVID-19.

V usage is TRBV10-2 and J usage is TRBJ1-5; possible D gene TRBD1, 6 bases. The germline V gene encodes CDR1 WSHSY and CDR2 SAAADI. Trimming left V 6 bases short and J 3 bases short, with 12 bases between. The CDR3 has 14 amino acids. This chain's CDR3 is CASRSGGANQPQHF. The CDR3 DNA sequence: TGCGCCAGCAGATCGGGGGGGGCCAATCAGCCCCAGCATTTT.

The J gene is TRBJ2-1, the V gene TRBV11-3; the match to TRBD2 covers 7 bases. From germline, CDR1 is SGHNT and CDR2 YENEEA. This CDR3 spans 14 amino acids. Germline trimming cut 5 bases from V and 5 bases from J; bases unmatched to any gene: 6. Here the CDR3 reads CASSPGTNHNEQFF. CDR3 coding DNA: TGTGCCAGCAGCCCCGGGACTAACCACAATGAGCAGTTCTTC.

The chain carries TRBV2 and TRBJ2-5; D is possibly TRBD2 (6 bases). CDR1 is SNHLY and CDR2 is FYNNEI in the germline V gene. This CDR3 contains 14 residues. Between the trimmed V and J ends, which lost 5 bases and 7 bases, there was a span of 17 bases. CDR3 amino acids: CASSLEGLKGTQYF. The CDR3 region has the DNA TGTGCCAGCAGTTTAGAGGGACTTAAAGGGACCCAGTACTTC.

The rearrangement links TRBV14 to TRBJ2-3; D is undetermined. This CDR3 has 12 residues. Germline V CDR1 and CDR2: SGHDN, FVKESK. Trimming removed 5 bases at V and 5 bases at J, with 8 bases between. CDR3 sequence reads: CASSGQRDTQYF. The CDR3 DNA reads TGTGCCAGCAGCGGCCAGCGAGATACGCAGTATTTT.

The chain combines TRBV19 with TRBJ2-2; tentative D call: TRBD1 (5 bases). Germline V gene data show CDR1 as LNHDA and CDR2 as SQIVND (reference sequence). Trimming took 2 bases from V and 0 from J, leaving 7 bases between them. The CDR3 runs to 15 residues. In DNA form, the CDR3 reads TGTGCCAGTAGTATATCAGGGTCGAACACCGGGGAGCTGTTTTTT. Its protein is CASSISGSNTGELFF.

This clone was observed a single time. This sequence joins TRBV2 and TRBJ2-6; 7 bases map to TRBD1. Germline trimming cut 5 bases from V and 0 bases from J; bases unmatched to any gene: 10. Germline assignment: CDR1 SNHLY and CDR2 FYNNEI. The CDR3 runs to 18 residues. The DNA of the CDR3 is TGTGCCAGCAGTCCCACAGGGGCCCTAAGCTCTGGGGCCAACGTCCTGACTTTC. It is translated as CASSPTGALSSGANVLTF.

The rearrangement uses TRBV5-1 and TRBJ1-1, with 9 positions matching TRBD1. J was trimmed by 4 bases and V by 5 bases; bases with no gene match: 6. The CDR3 extends over 14 amino acids. CDR1 is SGHRS and CDR2 is YFSETQ in the germline V gene. The CDR3 DNA reads TGCGCCAGCAGAATCGGGACAGGGAGCACTGAAGCTTTCTTT. Its protein product is CASRIGTGSTEAFF.

This clone has a handful of counts. Other DNA variants within this sample encode the same CDR3. The rearrangement joins TRBV10-3 to TRBJ1-5; D not certain. This CDR3 comprises 13 residues. Trimming removed 5 bases at V and 3 bases at J, with 8 bases between. Germline CDR1 is ENHRY and CDR2 is SYGVKD. The CDR3 DNA reads TGTGCCATCAGTCCCGGGGTCAATCAGCCCCAGCATTTT. Protein sequence: CAISPGVNQPQHF.

This rearrangement joins TRBV6-5 to TRBJ2-1; 10 nucleotides line up with TRBD2. Losses at the gene ends were 6 bases for V and 1 base for J; bases not matched to a gene: 3. The germline V gene has CDR1 MNHEY and CDR2 SVGAGI. CDR3 size: 15 residues. The CDR3 DNA reads as TGTGCCAGCAGGGCGACTAGCGGGTCCTACAATGAGCAGTTCTTC. This gives the protein CASRATSGSYNEQFF.

The gene calls are TRBV7-2 and TRBJ2-7, with a possible D match to TRBD2 (6 bases). V dropped 4 bases and J dropped 2 bases, with 12 bases sitting between them. This CDR3 is built from 14 residues. Germline values: CDR1 SGHTA, CDR2 FQGNSA. CDR3 nucleotides: TGTGCCAGCAGCTCCGAGGAGGGACCCTACGAGCAGTACTTC. Translation: CASSSEEGPYEQYF.

The chain links TRBV7-2 to TRBJ1-2; D perhaps matches TRBD1 (5 bases). V shed 3 bases and J shed 7 bases, with 9 bases lying between them. The CDR3 contains 12 residues. From germline, CDR1 is SGHTA and CDR2 FQGNSA. CDR3 region: CASSFIGVGYTF. CDR3 nucleotides: TGTGCCAGCAGCTTTATAGGGGTTGGCTACACCTTC. The variable domain in full, with the rest retrieved from reference TRBV7-2 and TRBJ1-2, is GAGVSQSPSNKVTEKGKDVELRCDPISGHTALYWYRQSLGQGLEFLIYFQGNSAPDKSGLPSDRFSAERTGGSVSTLTIQRTQQEDSAVYLCASSFIGVGYTFGSGTRLTVV.

The chain uses TRBV7-9 and TRBJ2-7, with 11 bases matching TRBD1. V was clipped by 5 bases and J by 3 bases; unmatched bases: 12. Per germline, CDR1 SEHNR and CDR2 FQNEAQ (reference sequence). This CDR3 has 17 amino acids. The chain's CDR3 is CASSENLPGQGVYEQYF. The CDR3 bases are TGTGCCAGCAGCGAAAATCTGCCGGGACAGGGGGTCTACGAGCAGTACTTC.

This chain uses TRBV29-1 with TRBJ2-5, with D tentatively TRBD2 (7 bases). CDR1 is SQVTM, CDR2 ANQGSEA, per germline. CDR3 size: 13 residues. The V gene lost 3 bases and the J gene lost 5 bases, with 13 bases spanning the gap. CDR3 nucleotides: TGCAGCGTTGATTCGGGGGGCGGGGAGACCCAGTACTTC. This codes for CSVDSGGGETQYF. The full variable domain, completed using reference TRBV29-1 and TRBJ2-5, is SAVISQKPSRDICQRGTSLTIQCQVDSQVTMMFWYRQQPGQSLTLIATANQGSEATYESGFVIDKFPISRPNLTFSTLTVSNMSPEDSSIYLCSVDSGGGETQYFGPGTRLLVL.

V gene TRBV19 combines with J gene TRBJ2-3; 7 bases are shared with TRBD2. Germline V gene data show CDR1 as LNHDA and CDR2 as SQIVND (reference sequence). V gave up 6 bases and J gave up 2 bases; unmatched junction bases: 5. The CDR3 has 14 amino acids. This CDR3 is CASRSGGSTDTQYF. For the CDR3, the DNA is TGTGCCAGTAGATCGGGGGGTTCCACAGATACGCAGTATTTT.